The clone carrying this T cell receptor (beta chain) occurred many times. Its antigen remains unknown. This entry is derived from a study of response to subunit inactivated influenza vaccine. Points from the study as a whole: Few additional T cells are recruited per seasonal influenza vaccination, authors suggested.

TCRdb reprocessed the RT-PCR reads via MiXCR and lists one record per CDR3 protein. The data contain about 480,000 distinct CDR3 sequences, roughly 27% of them seen just once; the ten biggest clones take up 1.5% to 2%. Losses at the gene ends were 3 bases for V and 2 bases for J; bases not matched to a gene: 8. The CDR3 consists of 16 residues. Looked up from germline, CDR1 is SEHNR and CDR2 is FQNEAQ (reference sequence). The rearrangement joins TRBV7-9 to TRBJ2-3, with TRBD2 matching over 7 bases. The sequencing here drew on CD4+ T cells sorted from PBMCs, taken around 5 days after vaccination. The TCR sequence derives from a man aged 50 to 60 who received an inactivated influenza vaccine. In DNA, the CDR3 is TGTGCCAGCAGCTTCTCCCCGGGAGGTTTCACAGATACGCAGTATTTT. Its protein is CASSFSPGGFTDTQYF.